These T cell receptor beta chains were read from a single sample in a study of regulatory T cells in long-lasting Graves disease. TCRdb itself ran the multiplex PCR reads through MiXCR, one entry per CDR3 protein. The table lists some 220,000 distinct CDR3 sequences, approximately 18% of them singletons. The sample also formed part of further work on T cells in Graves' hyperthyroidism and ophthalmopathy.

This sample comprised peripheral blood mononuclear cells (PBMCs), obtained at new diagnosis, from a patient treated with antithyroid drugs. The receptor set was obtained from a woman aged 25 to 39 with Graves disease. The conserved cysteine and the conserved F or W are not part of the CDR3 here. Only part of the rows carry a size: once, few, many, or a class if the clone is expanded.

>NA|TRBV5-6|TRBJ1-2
ASSLQGAILNYGYT
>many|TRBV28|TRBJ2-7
ASRRQAPSYEQH
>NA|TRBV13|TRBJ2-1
ASSFSPGGFYEQF
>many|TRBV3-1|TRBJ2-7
ASKQGASYEQY
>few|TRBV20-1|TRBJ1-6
SANQYQNNSPLH
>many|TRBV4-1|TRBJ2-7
ASSQYDRGDHEQY
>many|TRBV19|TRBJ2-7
ASSTGDMGEQY
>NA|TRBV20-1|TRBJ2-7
SARVPGLAGSPYEQY
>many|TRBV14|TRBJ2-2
ASRSTGTGELF
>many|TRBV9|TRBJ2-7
ASSVDGGAGEQY
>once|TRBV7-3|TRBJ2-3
ASSLNGGGPTDTQY
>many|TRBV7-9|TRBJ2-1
ASSDTGDPYNEQF
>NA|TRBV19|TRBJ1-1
ASTEQGINTEAF
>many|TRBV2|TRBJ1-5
ASSRTGPRSGNQPQH
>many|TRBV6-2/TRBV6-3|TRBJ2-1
ASSSGLAGGAQQF
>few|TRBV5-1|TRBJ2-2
ASSLAGIGTGELF
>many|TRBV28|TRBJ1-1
ASSERQGPYTEAF
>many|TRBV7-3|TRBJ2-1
ASSHGGQGTEQF
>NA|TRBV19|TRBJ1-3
ASRNRNSGNTIY
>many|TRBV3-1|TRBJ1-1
ASSQDLAGNTEAF
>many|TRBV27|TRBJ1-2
ASSVTGGTNYGYT
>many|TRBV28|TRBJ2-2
GTGQGSTGELF
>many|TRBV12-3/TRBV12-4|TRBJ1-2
ASSLKGGYT
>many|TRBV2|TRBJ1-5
ASSEAGGPQH